The 31 T cell receptor beta chains listed next were all sequenced from one sample in a study of blood T cell repertoires in COVID-19. Produced via immunoSEQ multiplex PCR; TCRdb's table is partial and in-frame only. The top ten hold approximately 7% of the sample, which has around 180,000 clones, approximately 86% seen once. Material for sequencing was peripheral blood. All receptors derive from a man of 80 years or more with COVID-19, enrolled during active disease.

The chain couples TRBV7-9 to TRBJ1-5, with 7 bases fitting TRBD1. J lost 6 bases, V lost 11 bases, and 10 bases had no gene match. The CDR3 consists of 13 residues. Looked up from germline, CDR1 is SEHNR and CDR2 is FQNEAQ (reference sequence). CDR3 bases: TGTGCCTCCCAGGGGGACAGAAGTCAGCCCCAGCATTTT. Protein sequence: CASQGDRSQPQHF.

V and J are TRBV5-5 and TRBJ1-4; 8 bases match TRBD1. The ends lost 3 bases at V and 4 bases at J; junction bases unmatched: 14. The germline gives CDR1 SGHKS, CDR2 YYEKEE (reference sequence). The CDR3 sequence is 18 residues long. The CDR3 loop reads CASSSPPKDRANNEKLFF. In DNA, the CDR3 is TGTGCCAGCAGCTCCCCGCCAAAGGACAGGGCAAATAATGAAAAACTGTTTTTT.

V usage is TRBV19 and J usage is TRBJ1-4, with unresolved D. V was trimmed by 5 bases and J by 7 bases, leaving 20 bases between them. Looked up from germline, CDR1 is LNHDA and CDR2 is SQIVND (reference sequence). The CDR3 extends over 16 amino acids. Here the CDR3 reads CASSPPGSPTGEKLFF. The CDR3, as DNA: TGTGCCAGTAGTCCACCGGGATCCCCTACGGGTGAAAAACTGTTTTTT.

The chain recombines TRBV11-1 with TRBJ2-1, with 8 positions matching TRBD1. Germline assignment: CDR1 SGHAT and CDR2 FQDESV (reference sequence). CDR3 length: 13 amino acids. Trimming at V came to 4 bases and at J to 6 bases, leaving 2 bases not matched to a gene. CDR3 bases: TGTGCCAGCAGCTCTGACAGGGGCAATGAGCAGTTCTTC. As protein: CASSSDRGNEQFF.

The chain has TRBV5-6 and TRBJ2-7, with a tentative D call TRBD2 (6 bases). Between the trimmed V and J ends, which lost 2 bases and 3 bases, there was a span of 15 bases. The CDR3 has 15 amino acids. Germline-derived CDR1 and CDR2 are SGHDT and YYEEEE. CDR3 in DNA: TGTGCCAGCAGCTTAGGACCAGCGGGTAGCTACGAGCAGTACTTC. Translation gives CASSLGPAGSYEQYF.

The rearrangement joins TRBV7-8 to TRBJ1-3, with a weak D call TRBD1 (5 bases). V lost 1 base and J lost 1, with 8 bases in between. Per the germline V gene, CDR1 is SGHVS and CDR2 is FQNEAQ. The CDR3 runs to 15 residues. The CDR3 protein is CASSLVAGSGNTIYF. The CDR3 bases are TGTGCCAGCAGCTTAGTGGCAGGGTCTGGAAACACCATATATTTT.

The chain couples TRBV2 to TRBJ2-2; the match to TRBD1 covers 10 bases. Germline CDR1 reads SNHLY; CDR2 reads FYNNEI. The length of the CDR3 is 14 residues. V dropped 7 bases and J dropped 3; count of bases not matched to a gene: 2. The CDR3 region is CASTGTGDTGELFF. The DNA of the CDR3 is TGTGCCAGCACCGGGACAGGGGACACCGGGGAGCTGTTTTTT.

This clone showed up just a few times. The V and J genes are TRBV9 and TRBJ1-2; 9 bases agree with TRBD1. J was trimmed by 8 bases and V by 2 bases; bases with no gene match: 1. Germline V lookup: CDR1 SGDLS, CDR2 YYNGEE. The CDR3 consists of 12 residues. The CDR3 bases are TGTGCCAGCAGCGTCACAGGGGGCGGCTACACCTTC. This encodes CASSVTGGGYTF. The variable domain in full, completed from reference TRBV9 and TRBJ1-2, reads DSGVTQTPKHLITATGQRVTLRCSPRSGDLSVYWYQQSLDQGLQFLIQYYNGEERAKGNILERFSAQQFPDLHSELNLSSLELGDSALYFCASSVTGGGYTFGSGTRLTVV.

V is TRBV5-1 and J is TRBJ2-5; possible D gene TRBD2, 5 bases. V was shortened by 0 bases and J by 2 bases, with 8 bases between the two germline ends. Germline-derived CDR1 and CDR2 are SGHRS and YFSETQ. This CDR3 is 14 amino acids long. The CDR3 coding sequence is TGCGCCAGCAGCTTGGTCTCGGGGCAAGAGACCCAGTACTTC. This sequence encodes CASSLVSGQETQYF. Complete variable domain (other parts from reference TRBV5-1 and TRBJ2-5): KAGVTQTPRYLIKTRGQQVTLSCSPISGHRSVSWYQQTPGQGLQFLFEYFSETQRNKGNFPGRFSGRQFSNSRSEMNVSTLELGDSALYLCASSLVSGQETQYFGPGTRLLVL.

Worth noting for this clone: Other DNA sequences in the same sample also yield this CDR3. The chain joins TRBV9 to TRBJ1-2; TRBD1 aligns across 7 bases. The CDR3 spans 13 residues. Germline assignment: CDR1 SGDLS and CDR2 YYNGEE. Trimming cost V 4 bases and J 5 bases; bases outside gene matches: 5. CDR3: CASSQGQHYGYTF. The CDR3 DNA follows: TGTGCCAGCAGCCAGGGACAGCATTATGGCTACACCTTC. Filled out from reference TRBV9 and TRBJ1-2, the complete variable domain reads DSGVTQTPKHLITATGQRVTLRCSPRSGDLSVYWYQQSLDQGLQFLIQYYNGEERAKGNILERFSAQQFPDLHSELNLSSLELGDSALYFCASSQGQHYGYTFGSGTRLTVV.

V is TRBV4-3 and J is TRBJ1-2; D not certain. The germline V gene encodes CDR1 LGHNA and CDR2 YSLEER. The ends were cut back, 0 bases at V and 4 bases at J, with 9 bases in the middle. The CDR3 length is 14 residues. The CDR3 DNA reads as TGCGCCAGCAGCCAAGATTCCAGCGTCTATGGCTACACCTTC. This codes for CASSQDSSVYGYTF.

The rearrangement uses TRBV3-1 (or the pseudogene TRBV3-2) and TRBJ2-2; the D gene is possibly TRBD2 (5 bases). CDR3 length equals 15 residues. With 8 bases removed from V and 3 bases from J, the gap between germline ends came to 16 bases. The germline V gene has CDR1 LGHDT and CDR2 YNNKEL (reference sequence). The CDR3 is CASQQREIHTGELFF. Written as DNA, the CDR3 is TGTGCCAGCCAGCAGAGGGAAATCCACACCGGGGAGCTGTTTTTT.

The rearrangement links TRBV3-1 (or the pseudogene TRBV3-2) to TRBJ2-7; D unclear. Germline CDR1 is LGHDT and CDR2 is YNNKEL (reference sequence). This CDR3 spans 16 amino acids. The V gene lost 4 bases and the J gene lost 5 bases, with 21 bases spanning the gap. The CDR3 region is CASSRVIPFVLDEQYF. CDR3 nucleotides: TGTGCCAGCAGCCGCGTTATTCCATTCGTGTTAGACGAGCAGTACTTC.

This chain connects TRBV3-1 (or the pseudogene TRBV3-2) to TRBJ2-5; TRBD2 aligns across 8 bases. Germline CDR1 and CDR2: LGHDT and YNNKEL (reference sequence). This CDR3 contains 18 residues. The V gene end was trimmed by 0 bases and the J gene end by 5 bases; junction bases not matched to a gene: 14. The CDR3: CASSQELGGRSPRETQYF. CDR3 coding DNA: TGTGCCAGCAGCCAAGAGTTGGGCGGGAGGTCACCCCGGGAGACCCAGTACTTC.

This chain connects TRBV7-9 to TRBJ2-3, with D tentatively TRBD2 (6 bases). V was trimmed by 5 bases and J by 3 bases, leaving 12 bases between them. The length of the CDR3 is 14 residues. CDR1 and CDR2 from the germline V gene are SEHNR and FQNEAQ (reference sequence). The CDR3 DNA follows: TGTGCCAGCAGCCCCATGACTAGTACAGATACGCAGTATTTT. This codes for CASSPMTSTDTQYF. The whole variable domain, filled in from reference TRBV7-9 and TRBJ2-3, reads DTGVSQNPRHKITKRGQNVTFRCDPISEHNRLYWYRQTLGQGPEFLTYFQNEAQLEKSRLLSDRFSAERPKGSFSTLEIQRTEQGDSAMYLCASSPMTSTDTQYFGPGTRLTVL.

Comment on this clone: The same CDR3 arises from other DNA sequences in this sample as well. The V and J genes are TRBV14 and TRBJ1-4; 9 nucleotides align to TRBD1. This CDR3 spans 16 amino acids. Germline lookup yields CDR1 SGHDN and CDR2 FVKESK. The J segment lost 0 bases and the V segment lost 4 bases, leaving 3 bases of the junction unmatched. The DNA of the CDR3 is TGTGCCAGCAGCCCGCGACAGGGGGCAACTAATGAAAAACTGTTTTTT. Translated: CASSPRQGATNEKLFF.

The chain combines TRBV6-5 with TRBJ1-4; TRBD1 matches at 11 bases. Germline assignment: CDR1 MNHEY and CDR2 SVGAGI. V lost 1 base, J lost 8 bases, and 6 bases stayed unmatched. The CDR3 has 16 residues. The CDR3 nucleotides are TGTGCCAGCAGTTACTTACCCGGACAGGGGGCGGAAAAACTGTTTTTT. Protein sequence: CASSYLPGQGAEKLFF.

This chain joins TRBV3-1 (or the pseudogene TRBV3-2) and TRBJ1-5; D uncertain. Germline lookup yields CDR1 LGHDT and CDR2 YNNKEL (reference sequence). The length of the CDR3 is 16 residues. V shed 1 base and J shed 0 bases, with 10 bases lying between them. The DNA of the CDR3 is TGTGCCAGCAGCCAAGGTAGAGGGTATAGCAATCAGCCCCAGCATTTT. This sequence encodes CASSQGRGYSNQPQHF.

This sequence joins TRBV18 and TRBJ2-7, with D possibly being TRBD1 (6 bases). CDR3 length: 16 residues. Trimming left V 2 bases short and J 1 base short, with 15 bases between. Per germline, CDR1 KGHSH and CDR2 LQKENI. The CDR3 loop is CASSPSTGGVSYEQYF. DNA of the CDR3: TGTGCCAGCTCACCATCGACAGGTGGGGTTTCCTACGAGCAGTACTTC.

This rearrangement joins TRBV7-2 to TRBJ1-3; TRBD1 agrees at 8 bases. There are 14 residues in the CDR3. Germline V CDR1 and CDR2: SGHTA, FQGNSA. Losses at the gene ends were 4 bases for V and 4 bases for J; bases not matched to a gene: 3. The CDR3 sequence: CASSSQGAGNTIYF. The CDR3 DNA is TGTGCCAGCAGCTCGCAGGGGGCGGGAAACACCATATATTTT.

The chain joins TRBV9 to TRBJ1-2, with 8 bases fitting TRBD1. Germline CDR1 is SGDLS and CDR2 is YYNGEE. The CDR3 contains 15 residues. Trimming removed 0 bases from V and 4 bases from J; junction bases left unmatched: 5. CDR3 amino acids: CASSVEAGGVYGYTF. The CDR3 DNA sequence: TGTGCCAGCAGCGTAGAGGCAGGGGGCGTCTATGGCTACACCTTC.

The chain joins TRBV28 to TRBJ1-1; weak D call: TRBD1 (6 bases). CDR1 MDHEN and CDR2 SYDVKM come from the germline V gene. Deletions cut 10 bases from V and 1 base from J, with 13 bases between. The CDR3 length is 13 residues. Here the CDR3 reads CATKRGTNTEAFF. DNA of the CDR3: TGTGCCACCAAAAGGGGGACGAACACTGAAGCTTTCTTT.

This chain uses TRBV6-6 with TRBJ1-4; possible D gene TRBD1, 6 bases. This CDR3 is built from 14 residues. Trimming removed 5 bases at V and 8 bases at J, with 15 bases between. Germline V CDR1 and CDR2: MNHNY, SVGAGI (reference sequence). The CDR3 loop reads CASSQTGSGEKLFF. In nucleotides, the CDR3 is TGTGCCAGCAGTCAGACAGGTTCGGGAGAAAAACTGTTTTTT.

With regard to this clone: Other DNA sequences from this sample encode an identical CDR3 as well. The rearrangement joins TRBV5-1 to TRBJ2-3; D call uncertain. Germline CDR1 reads SGHRS; CDR2 reads YFSETQ. The V and J ends lost 0 bases and 0 bases respectively, with 8 bases between them. The CDR3 loop spans 15 amino acids. The CDR3 DNA reads TGCGCCAGCAGCTTGGAAGGAGCGAGCACAGATACGCAGTATTTT. Amino acids: CASSLEGASTDTQYF.

The chain links TRBV5-1 to TRBJ1-4, with D maybe TRBD1 (6 bases). V lost 5 bases and J 3 bases, leaving 11 bases between the germline ends. Germline V gene data show CDR1 as SGHRS and CDR2 as YFSETQ. CDR3 size: 14 residues. Here the CDR3 reads CASSPQGANEKLFF. The CDR3 DNA reads TGCGCCAGCAGTCCACAGGGAGCTAATGAAAAACTGTTTTTT.

The chain recombines TRBV6-5 with TRBJ1-1; TRBD1 matches at 7 bases. V shed 6 bases, J shed 7 bases, and the junction held 11 bases outside the gene matches. There are 14 residues in the CDR3. Germline V CDR1 and CDR2: MNHEY, SVGAGI. This chain's CDR3 is CASRLSRDSSEAFF. Here the CDR3 DNA reads TGTGCCAGCAGACTCTCTCGGGACAGTAGTGAAGCTTTCTTT.

The chain is built from TRBV10-3 and TRBJ1-5; TRBD1 is a possible D gene (5 bases). In germline, CDR1 is ENHRY, CDR2 SYGVKD. Trimming cost V 4 bases and J 5 bases, with 12 bases left between them. The CDR3 contains 14 residues. CDR3 sequence reads: CAISGQGKDQPQHF. CDR3 in DNA: TGTGCCATCAGTGGGCAGGGAAAGGATCAGCCCCAGCATTTT.

This rearrangement joins TRBV14 to TRBJ1-5; tentatively, D is TRBD1 (5 bases). CDR1 and CDR2 from the germline V gene are SGHDN and FVKESK. Trimming pared 0 bases from V and 3 bases from J, leaving 9 bases between. This CDR3 region has 15 residues. CDR3 protein: CASSQETGFNQPQHF. The CDR3 region has the DNA TGTGCCAGCAGCCAAGAAACAGGATTCAATCAGCCCCAGCATTTT.

The CDR3 region is CASSAGRGSLHF. In DNA, the CDR3 is TGTGCCAGCAGCGCAGGGAGGGGTTCTCTCCACTTT. The J gene is TRBJ1-6, the V gene TRBV9, with D possibly being TRBD1 (5 bases). Trimming stripped 3 bases from V and 16 bases from J, with 14 bases between. Germline CDR1 reads SGDLS; CDR2 reads YYNGEE. There are 12 residues in the CDR3.

The chain combines TRBV10-3 with TRBJ1-1; a weak D match, TRBD1 (5 bases). Germline V gives CDR1 ENHRY, CDR2 SYGVKD. V was pared by 3 bases and J by 1 base, with 18 bases between. CDR3 size: 17 residues. CDR3 sequence reads: CAISDSGLPYPNTEAFF. Written as DNA, the CDR3 is TGTGCCATCAGTGACTCAGGGTTACCATACCCGAACACTGAAGCTTTCTTT.

The chain recombines TRBV6-2 or TRBV6-3 with TRBJ2-5, with TRBD1 matching over 8 bases. V lost 2 bases, J lost 5 bases, and 10 bases stayed unmatched. The CDR3 is made up of 16 amino acids. Germline V gene lookup returns CDR1 MNHEY and CDR2 SVGEGT. The CDR3 region has the DNA TGTGCCAGCAGTTACCTCTCAGGACAGGGCCGGGAGACCCAGTACTTC. Translating gives CASSYLSGQGRETQYF.